This passage covers 8 T cell receptor beta chains from one sample sequenced in a study of technical replicates of blood from a handful of donors (dated by TCRdb to 2015 to 2018). Libraries were built with the immunoSEQ multiplex PCR assay. TCRdb's version of the immuneACCESS table is confined to in-frame rearrangements and falls short of the full clone set. An unresolved V gene accounts for under half of the shortfall where checked; the remainder is of unknown origin. A total of around 70,000 clones appear in this sample, 85% to 95% of them only once. Of the sample, roughly 0.37% is held by the ten largest clones. Sequenced sample: T cells isolated from PBMCs. The receptor set was obtained from a human donor in good health.

The rearrangement uses TRBV7-9 and TRBJ1-5; tentatively, D is TRBD1 (6 bases). The CDR3 extends over 14 amino acids. In germline, CDR1 is SEHNR, CDR2 FQNEAQ (reference sequence). Trimming removed 5 bases at V and 3 bases at J, with 11 bases between. The CDR3 region is CASSKGQNNQPQHF. The CDR3, as DNA: TGTGCCAGCAGCAAAGGACAGAACAATCAGCCCCAGCATTTT.

This chain's CDR3 is CASSLVQGDSGNTIYF. DNA for the CDR3: TGCGCCAGCAGCTTGGTGCAGGGGGATTCTGGAAACACCATATATTTT. The chain couples TRBV5-1 to TRBJ1-3; TRBD1 agrees at 7 bases. Looked up from germline, CDR1 is SGHRS and CDR2 is YFSETQ. The CDR3 has 16 residues. V lost 0 bases, J lost 1 base, and 4 bases stayed unmatched.

V and J are TRBV29-1 and TRBJ1-5, with 8 bases lining up with TRBD1. The germline gives CDR1 SQVTM, CDR2 ANQGSEA. This CDR3 has 12 amino acids. After removal of 4 bases from V and 7 bases from J, the junction contained 3 bases not matched to a gene. CDR3 protein: CSVGGDRQPQHF. The CDR3 coding sequence is TGCAGCGTTGGGGGGGACAGGCAGCCCCAGCATTTT. The whole variable domain, filled in from reference TRBV29-1 and TRBJ1-5, reads SAVISQKPSRDICQRGTSLTIQCQVDSQVTMMFWYRQQPGQSLTLIATANQGSEATYESGFVIDKFPISRPNLTFSTLTVSNMSPEDSSIYLCSVGGDRQPQHFGDGTRLSIL.

The V gene is TRBV27, the J gene TRBJ2-5; no clear D gene. Trimming shortened V by 3 bases and J by 3 bases, and 2 bases separated the two germline ends. The CDR3 is 11 amino acids. The germline CDR1 and CDR2 sequences are MNHEY and SMNVEV (reference sequence). CDR3 coding DNA: TGTGCCAGCAGTTTCAAAGAGACCCAGTACTTC. The encoded protein is CASSFKETQYF.

CDR3 DNA: TGTGCCAGCAGCTTAGACCTAGCGGGAGGGCCGGCGTTCTTC. Amino acids: CASSLDLAGGPAFF. The gene calls are TRBV13 and TRBJ2-1, with 12 bases lining up with TRBD2. V dropped 1 base and J dropped 15; count of bases not matched to a gene: 7. The CDR3 covers 14 residues. Germline assignment: CDR1 PRHDT and CDR2 FYEKMQ (reference sequence).

J is TRBJ2-7 and V is TRBV15, with TRBD1 identical over 11 bases. CDR3 size: 15 residues. Germline values: CDR1 LNHNV, CDR2 YYDKDF (reference sequence). The J segment lost 4 bases and the V segment lost 3 bases, leaving 5 bases of the junction unmatched. The CDR3 reads CATSSQDRGLYEQYF. DNA of the CDR3: TGTGCCACCAGCAGCCAGGACAGGGGGCTTTACGAGCAGTACTTC.

The chain carries TRBV2 and TRBJ2-2; D remains ambiguous. The germline CDR1 and CDR2 sequences are SNHLY and FYNNEI. The CDR3 is 14 amino acids. V was shortened by 8 bases and J by 2 bases, with 12 bases between the two germline ends. The CDR3 coding sequence is TGTGCCAGCGGCTTGACTCGTAACACCGGGGAGCTGTTTTTT. Encoded protein: CASGLTRNTGELFF.

This chain connects TRBV19 to TRBJ2-1; 10 bases line up with TRBD2. The germline V gene encodes CDR1 LNHDA and CDR2 SQIVND (reference sequence). V was clipped by 4 bases and J by 4 bases; unmatched bases: 10. CDR3 size: 17 residues. DNA for the CDR3: TGTGCCAGTAGTAAGAGGCCGGGACTAGCGACTTACAATGAGCAGTTCTTC. As protein: CASSKRPGLATYNEQFF.